Given below is one TCR beta chain in context. This may come from a read error, since a much larger clone is one base off. Authors of the study amplified TCR beta CDR3 regions from RNA transcripts. TCR CDR3 underwent first-round RT-PCR with the HTBI primer set. Each CDR3 protein gets one entry after TCRdb re-called the multiplex PCR reads with MiXCR. Among under 350,000 distinct CDR3 sequences, 15% to 20% were seen once, and the ten largest hold approximately 49%. This sample was taken from a study of T cells in Graves' hyperthyroidism and ophthalmopathy. Uncontrolled infection, other autoimmune disease, pregnancy or lactation barred patients from enrollment. This TCR was sampled from a woman aged 45-65 years with Graves' hyperthyroidism. Sequencing input: blood.

The CDR3 DNA is TGCGCCAACAGCTTGGGACAGGCGGATGGCTACACCTTC. Amino acid sequence: CANSLGQADGYTF. This rearrangement joins TRBV5-1 to TRBJ1-2, with TRBD1 matching over 8 bases. CDR1 and CDR2 (germline): SGHRS, YFSETQ. The CDR3 runs to 13 residues.